This record covers a single TCR beta chain. The data were taken from a study of blood T cell repertoires in COVID-19. Study summary: Both acute and convalescent COVID-19 samples were obtained from the United States, Italy and Spain.

Germline V CDR1 and CDR2: MNHEY, SVGAGI. The CDR3 has 13 amino acids. V was pared by 10 bases and J by 1 base, with 13 bases between. Assay: immunoSEQ multiplex PCR; the TCRdb copy retains only in-frame clones and omits some. The sample lists 120,000 to 150,000 clones, roughly four fifths occurring once. The rearrangement uses TRBV6-5 and TRBJ1-1; D is possibly TRBD1 (6 bases). The source is a human donor with acute or convalescent COVID-19. The donor label of this sample is uncertain. Sequencing was carried out using peripheral blood. The CDR3 reads CATKLQGNTEAFF. CDR3 in DNA: TGTGCCACCAAACTACAGGGGAACACTGAAGCTTTCTTT.